This TCR beta chain was recovered during a study of tumor T cells in aggressive B-cell lymphoma. TCRdb's copy holds only in-frame clones and misses some; the assay was immunoSEQ multiplex PCR. The data hold around 10,000 clones, with about 90% observed a single time. This CDR3 contains 15 residues. V lost 2 bases and J lost 4, with 14 bases in between. The V gene's germline CDR1 is LNHNV and CDR2 YYDKDF (reference sequence). J is TRBJ2-5 and V is TRBV15; a weak D match, TRBD1 (6 bases). Source material: tumor tissue. This TCR derives from an adult with diffuse large B cell lymphoma. The CDR3 region is CATSRKGLTGETQYF. In DNA, the CDR3 is TGTGCCACCAGCAGAAAAGGGCTGACAGGAGAGACCCAGTACTTC.